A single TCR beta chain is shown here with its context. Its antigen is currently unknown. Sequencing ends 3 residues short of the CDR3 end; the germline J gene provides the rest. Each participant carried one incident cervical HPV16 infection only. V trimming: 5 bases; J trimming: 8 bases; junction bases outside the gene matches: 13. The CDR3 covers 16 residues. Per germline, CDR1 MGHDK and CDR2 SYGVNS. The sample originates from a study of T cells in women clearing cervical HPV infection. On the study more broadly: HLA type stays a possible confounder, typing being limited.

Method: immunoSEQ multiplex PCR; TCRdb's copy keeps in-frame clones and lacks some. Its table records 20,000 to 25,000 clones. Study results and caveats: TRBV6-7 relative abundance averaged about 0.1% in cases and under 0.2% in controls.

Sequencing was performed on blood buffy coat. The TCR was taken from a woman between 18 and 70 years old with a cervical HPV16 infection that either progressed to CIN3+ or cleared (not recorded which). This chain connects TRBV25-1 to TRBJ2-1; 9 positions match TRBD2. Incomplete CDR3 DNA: TGTGCCAGCAGTTCACGTCGCGGGGGGGTTTTAGATGAG. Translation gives CASSSRRGGVLDE. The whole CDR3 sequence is CASSSRRGGVLDEQFF.